This entry lists 8 T cell receptor beta chains sequenced from one sample in a study of blood T cell repertoires in COVID-19. The repertoire was sequenced with immunoSEQ multiplex PCR; TCRdb's copy has only in-frame clones and lacks some. Of 110,000 or so clones listed, 70% to 90% were seen once; the top ten hold 8.4%. Source material: peripheral blood. These receptors were taken from a woman aged 70-85 years who had recovered from COVID-19.

V usage is TRBV11-2 and J usage is TRBJ2-3; 7 bases line up with TRBD2. With 6 bases clipped from V and 6 bases from J, the junction kept 9 bases outside the gene matches. CDR1 is SGHAT and CDR2 is FQNNGV in the germline V gene. The CDR3 contains 14 residues. The CDR3: CASRFSGGRDTQYF. CDR3 nucleotides: TGTGCCAGCAGATTCTCCGGGGGGAGGGATACGCAGTATTTT.

Details on this clone: Other nucleotide sequences from this sample produce the same CDR3. This sequence joins TRBV24-1 and TRBJ2-1; 12 bases are shared with TRBD2. This CDR3 has 14 residues. V shed 9 bases, J shed 4 bases, and the junction held 3 bases outside the gene matches. Germline assignment: CDR1 KGHDR and CDR2 SFDVKD. CDR3 region: CATGLAGSYNEQFF. The CDR3 DNA reads TGTGCCACCGGACTAGCGGGAAGTTACAATGAGCAGTTCTTC.

The CDR3 sequence: CASSQSQGARDTQYF. CDR3 bases: TGCGCCAGCAGTCAATCCCAGGGGGCGCGAGATACGCAGTATTTT. The chain uses TRBV23-1 and TRBJ2-3, with 8 bases fitting TRBD1. TRBV23-1 is treated as an ORF (open reading frame) with a function not yet certain. V was pared by 0 bases and J by 5 bases, with 4 bases of the junction left unmatched. There are 15 residues in the CDR3.

V usage is TRBV24-1 and J usage is TRBJ2-1, with 8 bases identical to TRBD2. The V gene's germline CDR1 is KGHDR and CDR2 SFDVKD. CDR3 length equals 16 residues. V was clipped by 7 bases and J by 2 bases; unmatched bases: 9. As DNA, the CDR3 is TGTGCCACCAGGGATGAAGGGACTAGAACCTACAATGAGCAGTTCTTC. Translated, it gives CATRDEGTRTYNEQFF.

This chain connects TRBV6-2 or TRBV6-3 to TRBJ1-5; D is unresolved. CDR1 is MNHEY and CDR2 is SVGEGT in the germline V gene. The V end lost 2 bases, the J end lost 6 bases, and 11 bases lay between the germline ends. This CDR3 has 14 amino acids. DNA for the CDR3: TGTGCCAGCAGTTACAGGCGGGGATCTCAGCCCCAGCATTTT. Its protein is CASSYRRGSQPQHF.

This chain connects TRBV6-5 to TRBJ2-6; TRBD1 aligns across 9 bases. The V and J ends lost 8 bases and 3 bases, in that order; junction bases with no gene match: 2. The CDR3 spans 14 residues. Germline V gene sequence: CDR1 MNHEY, CDR2 SVGAGI. CDR3 amino acids: CASGTGFGANVLTF. CDR3 DNA: TGTGCCAGCGGGACAGGGTTTGGGGCCAACGTCCTGACTTTC.

This chain joins TRBV18 and TRBJ2-7; D may be TRBD1 (6 bases). The CDR3 extends over 14 amino acids. V was trimmed by 2 bases and J by 2 bases, leaving 10 bases between them. The germline V gene has CDR1 KGHSH and CDR2 LQKENI. The CDR3 DNA follows: TGTGCCAGCTCACCAAACAGGGTCCCCTACGAGCAGTACTTC. Protein product: CASSPNRVPYEQYF.

The chain links TRBV10-1 to TRBJ1-1; 9 bases match TRBD1. Germline V CDR1 and CDR2: WNHNN, SYGVQD (reference sequence). V lost 6 bases to trimming and J lost 5 bases; unmatched junction nucleotides: 7. The CDR3 has 14 residues. As DNA, the CDR3 is TGCGCCAGCAGCGTACAGGGGGCGGGGACTGAAGCTTTCTTT. It translates to CASSVQGAGTEAFF.